Each of the 22 T cell receptor beta chains below was sequenced from the same sample in a study of T cell responses to AZD1222 COVID-19 vaccine. The table came from immunoSEQ multiplex PCR; TCRdb's copy has only in-frame clones and leaves some out. The sample lists 90,000 to 130,000 clones, 92% occurring once. The sample here was peripheral blood, taken 28 days after the second AZD1222 dose. The receptors originated from an adult who received the AZD1222 COVID-19 vaccine.

V is TRBV6-2 or TRBV6-3 and J is TRBJ1-1; 7 nucleotides agree with TRBD1. V was clipped by 5 bases and J by 3 bases; unmatched bases: 9. CDR1 is MNHEY, CDR2 SVGEGT, per germline. The CDR3 spans 15 residues. CDR3 coding DNA: TGTGCCAGCAGTCAAAGAGGGGGCATGGACACTGAAGCTTTCTTT. Residues: CASSQRGGMDTEAFF.

The rearrangement links TRBV12-3 or TRBV12-4 to TRBJ2-7, with no clear D. V was cut by 3 bases and J by 4 bases, with 7 bases left in between. This CDR3 comprises 12 residues. The CDR3 DNA reads as TGTGCCAGCAGTTTTTCCGGGTACGAGCAGTACTTC. As protein: CASSFSGYEQYF.

J is TRBJ1-1 and V is TRBV5-1; D remains unclear. Per germline, CDR1 SGHRS and CDR2 YFSETQ. The CDR3 is 21 residues long. V lost 0 bases to trimming and J lost 5 bases, with 32 bases between them. The DNA for the CDR3 is TGCGCCAGCAGCTTGGACCTCCGGCCCAGACACCCGCCGCTCAAGAGAACTGAAGCTTTCTTT. The encoded protein is CASSLDLRPRHPPLKRTEAFF.

This clone was detected many times. The chain uses TRBV6-6 and TRBJ1-1, with TRBD1 matching over 7 bases. The CDR3 sequence is 17 residues long. Germline V gene lookup returns CDR1 MNHNY and CDR2 SVGAGI (reference sequence). The V segment lost 5 bases and the J segment 5 bases; nucleotides outside the gene matches: 17. CDR3 DNA: TGTGCCAGCAGTCAACCCCAGACAGGGAGGGGGTTAACTGAAGCTTTCTTT. It specifies CASSQPQTGRGLTEAFF.

This clone was counted once. The J gene is TRBJ2-7, the V gene TRBV3-1 (or the pseudogene TRBV3-2); D uncertain. The ends were cut back, 1 base at V and 6 bases at J, with 10 bases in the middle. The CDR3 runs 13 residues. In germline, CDR1 is LGHDT, CDR2 YNNKEL (reference sequence). The CDR3 coding sequence is TGTGCCAGCAGCCAAGTCCGGGTCGGCGAGCAGTACTTC. This codes for CASSQVRVGEQYF.

V usage is TRBV19 and J usage is TRBJ1-1; D might be TRBD1 (5 bases). The germline V gene encodes CDR1 LNHDA and CDR2 SQIVND (reference sequence). V lost 3 bases, J lost 8 bases, and 13 bases lay in between. The CDR3 is made up of 13 amino acids. This CDR3 is CASSIGRDFEAFF. CDR3 bases: TGTGCCAGTAGTATCGGGCGGGACTTCGAAGCTTTCTTT.

The chain uses TRBV5-1 and TRBJ2-1, with 8 bases lining up with TRBD1. The germline V gene has CDR1 SGHRS and CDR2 YFSETQ. The trim removed 0 bases at V and 7 bases at J, leaving 3 bases unmatched. This CDR3 contains 14 residues. CDR3 nucleotide sequence: TGCGCCAGCAGCTTGGGGGGACAGGTAAATGAGCAGTTCTTC. Its translation is CASSLGGQVNEQFF.

The V call is TRBV7-9, the J call TRBJ1-2; D ambiguous. This CDR3 is built from 15 residues. The germline V gene encodes CDR1 SEHNR and CDR2 FQNEAQ (reference sequence). V was cut by 11 bases and J by 5 bases, with 24 bases left in between. The CDR3 DNA reads TGTGCCGCAGTCCGGGGAGAAAGTTTGGGGTATGGCTACACCTTC. Translating gives CAAVRGESLGYGYTF.

This chain links TRBV19 with TRBJ2-5, with a tentative D call TRBD1 (6 bases). The V end lost 5 bases, the J end lost 5 bases, and 9 bases lay between the germline ends. Germline CDR1 reads LNHDA; CDR2 reads SQIVND (reference sequence). The CDR3 totals 12 residues. CDR3 bases: TGTGCCAGTAGTGTCGACAGGGAGACCCAGTACTTC. This encodes CASSVDRETQYF.

This chain joins TRBV19 and TRBJ2-2; TRBD2 agrees at 8 bases. Germline V gene data show CDR1 as LNHDA and CDR2 as SQIVND (reference sequence). The CDR3 contains 18 residues. V lost 8 bases and J lost 2; bases outside the gene matches: 16. The CDR3: CASGGWLAGQTNTGELFF. The CDR3 nucleotides read TGTGCCAGTGGGGGGTGGCTAGCGGGTCAGACAAACACCGGGGAGCTGTTTTTT.

In this sample, this clone turned up a few times. Other DNA sequences in the sample encode the same CDR3. V and J are TRBV18 and TRBJ1-5, with a weak D call TRBD1 (5 bases). The germline V gene encodes CDR1 KGHSH and CDR2 LQKENI. The V end lost 2 bases, the J end lost 4 bases, and 12 bases lay between the germline ends. There are 15 residues in the CDR3. CDR3 loop: CASSPTQGGNQPQHF. Here the CDR3 DNA reads TGTGCCAGCTCACCAACGCAGGGCGGGAATCAGCCCCAGCATTTT. Drawing the rest from reference TRBV18 and TRBJ1-5, the complete variable domain is NAGVMQNPRHLVRRRGQEARLRCSPMKGHSHVYWYRQLPEEGLKFMVYLQKENIIDESGMPKERFSAEFPKEGPSILRIQQVVRGDSAAYFCASSPTQGGNQPQHFGDGTRLSIL.

The chain links TRBV6-4 to TRBJ1-1; D is undetermined. Trimming took off 4 bases at V and 0 bases at J, with 12 bases between the two ends. Germline assignment: CDR1 MRHNA and CDR2 SNTAGT. There are 15 residues in the CDR3. CDR3 region: CASSGAGRMNTEAFF. The DNA for the CDR3 is TGTGCCAGCAGTGGGGCAGGACGCATGAACACTGAAGCTTTCTTT.

The chain combines TRBV6-2 or TRBV6-3 with TRBJ2-5; D is unclear. The germline V gene encodes CDR1 MNHEY and CDR2 SVGEGT. The V end was cut by 2 bases, the J end by 5 bases, with 9 bases between. The length of the CDR3 is 13 residues. The DNA for the CDR3 is TGTGCCAGCAGTTACAGGGTTGGGGAGACCCAGTACTTC. It encodes CASSYRVGETQYF.

This chain uses TRBV14 with TRBJ2-2; no clear D gene. Germline V CDR1 and CDR2: SGHDN, FVKESK. V was shortened by 2 bases and J by 6 bases, with 10 bases between the two germline ends. The CDR3 is made up of 14 amino acids. CDR3: CASSQLLMAGELFF. CDR3 sequence (DNA): TGTGCCAGCAGCCAATTACTCATGGCCGGGGAGCTGTTTTTT.

The V gene is TRBV7-9, the J gene TRBJ1-1; 7 bases map to TRBD1. The CDR3 has 17 residues. Trimming cost V 1 base and J 1 base; bases outside gene matches: 9. CDR1 and CDR2 (germline): SEHNR, FQNEAQ (reference sequence). The CDR3 sequence: CASSLGLGGNGNTEAFF. In nucleotides, the CDR3 is TGTGCCAGCAGCTTAGGTTTAGGGGGCAATGGGAACACTGAAGCTTTCTTT. The full variable domain, completed using reference TRBV7-9 and TRBJ1-1, is DTGVSQNPRHKITKRGQNVTFRCDPISEHNRLYWYRQTLGQGPEFLTYFQNEAQLEKSRLLSDRFSAERPKGSFSTLEIQRTEQGDSAMYLCASSLGLGGNGNTEAFFGQGTRLTVV.

The chain couples TRBV6-6 to TRBJ2-7, with D perhaps TRBD1 (6 bases). The V end was cut by 6 bases, the J end by 5 bases, with 14 bases between. This CDR3 has 13 amino acids. Germline CDR1 and CDR2: MNHNY and SVGAGI (reference sequence). In nucleotides, the CDR3 is TGTGCCAGCAGCAAACAGGGTGGGCACGAGCAGTACTTC. Translated, it gives CASSKQGGHEQYF.

This chain joins TRBV11-1 and TRBJ2-2; D ambiguous. The ends were cut back, 3 bases at V and 1 base at J, with 6 bases in the middle. The CDR3 covers 14 residues. Germline-derived CDR1 and CDR2 are SGHAT and FQDESV (reference sequence). CDR3 region: CASSLVRNTGELFF. In DNA, the CDR3 is TGTGCCAGCAGCTTGGTACGGAACACCGGGGAGCTGTTTTTT.

This chain connects TRBV2 to TRBJ1-1; D remains unclear. The CDR3 is 11 residues long. The germline V gene encodes CDR1 SNHLY and CDR2 FYNNEI. With 6 bases removed from V and 12 bases from J, the gap between germline ends came to 14 bases. DNA of the CDR3: TGTGCCAGCAGCATAGACCAGAGGACTTTCTTT. Residues: CASSIDQRTFF.

This clone was counted between two and nine times. The chain joins TRBV19 to TRBJ1-5; TRBD1 agrees at 9 bases. V was clipped by 1 base and J by 2 bases; unmatched bases: 6. This CDR3 is built from 17 residues. The germline V gene encodes CDR1 LNHDA and CDR2 SQIVND (reference sequence). The CDR3 spells CASSIGGTGLGNQPQHF. The CDR3 DNA follows: TGTGCCAGTAGTATAGGAGGGACAGGGTTGGGCAATCAGCCCCAGCATTTT.

The chain uses TRBV6-4 and TRBJ1-6; no firm D call. This CDR3 is built from 14 residues. The germline V and J ends were trimmed by 0 bases and 10 bases, with 10 bases remaining between them. CDR1 is MRHNA and CDR2 is SNTAGT in the germline V gene. The CDR3 coding sequence is TGTGCCAGCAGTGACTCCGAGACCGGATCACCCCTCCACTTT. Translation gives CASSDSETGSPLHF.

The genes are TRBV15 and TRBJ1-4, with 7 bases lining up with TRBD1. The CDR3 has 18 amino acids. V was pared by 6 bases and J by 8 bases, with 21 bases of the junction left unmatched. CDR1 is LNHNV, CDR2 YYDKDF, per germline (reference sequence). The CDR3 loop reads CATRGSGQLLARGEKLFF. CDR3 coding DNA: TGTGCCACCAGAGGCTCGGGACAGCTCTTAGCAAGGGGGGAAAAACTGTTTTTT.

The chain carries TRBV10-3 and TRBJ2-6; D is unresolved. The CDR3 consists of 13 residues. With 4 bases removed from V and 1 base from J, the gap between germline ends came to 2 bases. In germline, CDR1 is ENHRY, CDR2 SYGVKD. The CDR3 DNA reads as TGTGCCATCAGTGTTTCTGGGGCCAACGTCCTGACTTTC. The encoded protein is CAISVSGANVLTF.